A selection of T cell receptor beta chains follows, all from one sample in a study of T-cell memory formation after mild COVID-19. TCRdb redid the calling of the 5' RACE reads with MiXCR, one entry per CDR3 protein. Here the sample spans a few hundred thousand distinct CDR3 sequences, roughly 15% being singletons. Sequenced: PBMCs or a T cell subset sorted from them (not recorded which). All receptors come from a man younger than 35 who had mild COVID-19 (a few samples of this study predate the infection). Cell type and time point are not known. Both conserved end residues are part of each CDR3. D genes are given only for firm matches. Size tells how often a clone was seen (once, few, many) or the class of an expanded clone, and some rows leave it out.

CDR3nt,CDR3aa,j_gene,d_gene,v_gene,abundance
TGTGCCAGCAGTCAGGGGGTCGGGGTTCCTCTCTTGAACACTGAAGCTTTCTTT,CASSQGVGVPLLNTEAFF,TRBJ1-1,TRBD1,TRBV7-8,few
TGTGCCAGCAGTCCCCTCGGACTAGCGATGGGTGAGCAGTTCTTC,CASSPLGLAMGEQFF,TRBJ2-1,TRBD2,TRBV11-2,many
TGTGCCAGCAGCTTGGGGGCATACGTTTATGGCTACACCTTC,CASSLGAYVYGYTF,TRBJ1-2,NA,TRBV7-2,NA
TGCGCCAGCAGCCAAGATCCCGTTGGGGGACTCACAGATACGCAGTATTTT,CASSQDPVGGLTDTQYF,TRBJ2-3,NA,TRBV4-3,NA
TGCGCCAGCAGCTTGGCCCCGGGGGCCAACAAAGAGACCCAGTACTTC,CASSLAPGANKETQYF,TRBJ2-5,NA,TRBV5-1,many
TGTGCCAGCAGTTACTCGTACCCTCCGGGGAGCTACAATGAGCAGTTCTTC,CASSYSYPPGSYNEQFF,TRBJ2-1,NA,TRBV6-5,NA
TGTGCCAGCATCAGGCCGACTACATTTCAGATAGCCTACATTTCAAAGGGCACTGAAGCTTTCTTT,CASIRPTTFQIAYISKGTEAFF,TRBJ1-1,NA,TRBV14,NA
TGCGCCAGCAGCCAAGACCTAGGGACAGATAGCACAGATACGCAGTATTTT,CASSQDLGTDSTDTQYF,TRBJ2-3,TRBD1,TRBV4-3,few
TGCGCCAGCAGCCCCTACTACCAAGAGACCCAGTACTTC,CASSPYYQETQYF,TRBJ2-5,NA,TRBV5-1,NA
TGTGCCAGCAGCAGCGGGACTAGGGATCGGGAGACCCAGTACTTC,CASSSGTRDRETQYF,TRBJ2-5,TRBD2,TRBV7-8,NA
TGTGCCAGCAGCCCCGCCACGGGGGGGGTCGGGTACATTCAGTACTTC,CASSPATGGVGYIQYF,TRBJ2-4,TRBD2,TRBV3-1,few
TGTGCCAGCAGGGAATTCGGGACAGTCTCCTACGAGCAGTACTTC,CASREFGTVSYEQYF,TRBJ2-7,TRBD1,TRBV5-8,NA
TGTGCCAGCAGCTCATCTTTGACAGGGGCGAGTGGCTACACCTTC,CASSSSLTGASGYTF,TRBJ1-2,TRBD1,TRBV7-2,few
TGCGCCAGCAGCCAAAGATTGGAGGGGGCGTCTAATGAAAAACTGTTTTTT,CASSQRLEGASNEKLFF,TRBJ1-4,TRBD1,TRBV4-3,NA
TGTGCCAGCAGCTTCCCACCGGTAGGAGGGGAAAAACTGTTTTTT,CASSFPPVGGEKLFF,TRBJ1-4,NA,TRBV11-2,NA
TGTGCCAGCAGCTTCCGAGTGCAGGAGCCCCAGCATTTT,CASSFRVQEPQHF,TRBJ1-5,NA,TRBV11-2,few
TGTGCCAGCAGCAAGGTACAGGGTATGCCACCTAGCACAGATACGCAGTATTTT,CASSKVQGMPPSTDTQYF,TRBJ2-3,NA,TRBV21-1,few
TGCAGTGCTAGAGTAAACGGACCGGACCCGGGGACTGAAGCTTTCTTT,CSARVNGPDPGTEAFF,TRBJ1-1,NA,TRBV20-1,few
TGTGCCTGGAGTTTAATTCCTGGAAACACCATATATTTT,CAWSLIPGNTIYF,TRBJ1-3,NA,TRBV30,NA
TGTGCCAGCAGTTCACCTAGACATTCCGGGGCCAACGTCCTGACTTTC,CASSSPRHSGANVLTF,TRBJ2-6,NA,TRBV12-3/TRBV12-4,NA
TGCGCCAGCAGCGAATACCAGGGTGTGGGCACTGAAGCTTTCTTT,CASSEYQGVGTEAFF,TRBJ1-1,NA,TRBV5-1,many
TGTGCCAGCAGTGAACGGGGCTATGGAGCTTTCTTT,CASSERGYGAFF,TRBJ1-1,NA,TRBV6-1,NA
TGCGCCAGCAGCTCAGGCGGGGGAAACAATGAGCAGTTCTTC,CASSSGGGNNEQFF,TRBJ2-1,TRBD2,TRBV5-1,many
TGTGCCAGCAGTTTTTTGGCGGGGGGGGACCCCGGGAAGCAGTTCTTC,CASSFLAGGDPGKQFF,TRBJ2-1,TRBD2,TRBV27,NA
TGTGCCAGCAGTGAAGCGCTTCGCGGGGACAGCGGCAATGAGCAGTTCTTC,CASSEALRGDSGNEQFF,TRBJ2-1,NA,TRBV2,NA
TGTGCCAGCAGTAAGACAGGGAGGGGCACTGAAGCTTTCTTT,CASSKTGRGTEAFF,TRBJ1-1,TRBD1,TRBV7-9,NA
TGTGCCAGCAGCATGCGGACTAGCGGAAGCACAGATACGCAGTATTTT,CASSMRTSGSTDTQYF,TRBJ2-3,NA,TRBV21-1,few
TGTGCCAGCAGCGAACCGGGACTAGCGGTCGATACGCAGTATTTT,CASSEPGLAVDTQYF,TRBJ2-3,TRBD2,TRBV9,NA
TGCAGTGCCCCCCCAGACAACTATGGCTACACCTTC,CSAPPDNYGYTF,TRBJ1-2,NA,TRBV20-1,few
TGTGCCTGGAGTGTACGGGGGGATCAGCCCCAGCATTTT,CAWSVRGDQPQHF,TRBJ1-5,NA,TRBV30,few
TGTGCCAGCGCCGTGACAGGGGACGACACTGAAGCTTTCTTT,CASAVTGDDTEAFF,TRBJ1-1,TRBD1,TRBV2,few
TGCAGTGCTAGGTTAGCGGGTAGCTCCTACAATGAGCAGTTCTTC,CSARLAGSSYNEQFF,TRBJ2-1,TRBD2,TRBV20-1,NA
TGTGCCAGCAGCGTTAAGAATGAGCAGTTCTTC,CASSVKNEQFF,TRBJ2-1,NA,TRBV7-8,NA
TGTGCCAGCAGCTTACCCGGGACAGGGACCGGGTACAATGAGCAGTTCTTC,CASSLPGTGTGYNEQFF,TRBJ2-1,TRBD1,TRBV5-4,NA
TGTGCCAGCTCCCGCGACAGGGCGGAGACCCAGTACTTC,CASSRDRAETQYF,TRBJ2-5,TRBD1,TRBV11-3,few
TGTGCCAGCTCACCACCGGAAGGGCCTCTTCAGTACTTC,CASSPPEGPLQYF,TRBJ2-4,NA,TRBV18,NA
TGTGCCAGTAGTTCGTGGTCAGACCGAGAGACCCAGTACTTC,CASSSWSDRETQYF,TRBJ2-5,NA,TRBV19,NA
TGTGCCAGCTTCGGACCGACAGAAGAAAAACTGTTTTTT,CASFGPTEEKLFF,TRBJ1-4,NA,TRBV6-5,NA
TGTGCCAGCAGTTTTTCCACGGGCCCCGGCTACACCTTC,CASSFSTGPGYTF,TRBJ1-2,NA,TRBV12-3/TRBV12-4,NA
TGTGCCAGCAGGTGGTTTATAGATACGCAGTATTTT,CASRWFIDTQYF,TRBJ2-3,NA,TRBV7-3,few
TGTGCCAGCAGCGCCCAGCAGGGCTCACCCCTCCACTTT,CASSAQQGSPLHF,TRBJ1-6,NA,TRBV9,many
TGTGCCAGCAGCCGACCGCCTGAGTCCTACGAGCAGTACTTC,CASSRPPESYEQYF,TRBJ2-7,NA,TRBV6-2/TRBV6-3,few
TGTGCCAGCACCCTAGACTCGAACACTGAAGCTTTCTTT,CASTLDSNTEAFF,TRBJ1-1,NA,TRBV7-9,few
TGTGCCAGCAGCTTAGTGGTGTCGGGGGCCCATGAGCAGTTCTTC,CASSLVVSGAHEQFF,TRBJ2-1,NA,TRBV7-9,NA
TGTGCCAGCAGTTTATCGGAAGTCGGGGGGGCAGAAGCTTTCTTT,CASSLSEVGGAEAFF,TRBJ1-1,NA,TRBV27,NA
TGTGCCAGCAGGAAGACAGGGGTGGAGACCCAGTACTTC,CASRKTGVETQYF,TRBJ2-5,TRBD1,TRBV14,NA
TGTGCCAGCAGCTTAGGGACTAGTGGGCCAGATACGCAGTATTTT,CASSLGTSGPDTQYF,TRBJ2-3,TRBD2,TRBV7-2,few
TGTGCCAGCAGTGAAAACAGGAACACTGAAGCTTTCTTT,CASSENRNTEAFF,TRBJ1-1,NA,TRBV2,few
TGTGCCAGCAGCTTGCGGGGGAGCTCCTACAATGAGCAGTTCTTC,CASSLRGSSYNEQFF,TRBJ2-1,TRBD2,TRBV7-9,many
TGTGCCAGCAGCAAAGGGGGGCGGGACACTGAAGCTTTCTTT,CASSKGGRDTEAFF,TRBJ1-1,NA,TRBV9,NA
TGTGCCAGCAGCCCTCAGGCCCAAGGAGGGTATGGCTACACCTTC,CASSPQAQGGYGYTF,TRBJ1-2,NA,TRBV5-4,few
TGTGCCAGCAGCACCGGCAGCGCACCAGATACGCAGTATTTT,CASSTGSAPDTQYF,TRBJ2-3,NA,TRBV7-2,few
TGTGCCAGCAGTAAGACCGGGACAGGGGGCTCGACGTACACCTTC,CASSKTGTGGSTYTF,TRBJ1-2,TRBD1,TRBV12-3/TRBV12-4,few
TGCAGTGCTGATATGCCAGGTTCGACTTGGGAGACCCAGTACTTC,CSADMPGSTWETQYF,TRBJ2-5,NA,TRBV20-1,many